These 16 T cell receptor beta chains share one sample of origin, sequenced in a study of T cell changes during pregnancy in multiple sclerosis. Method: immunoSEQ multiplex PCR; TCRdb's copy keeps in-frame clones and lacks some. In the table there are tens of thousands of clones, approximately 89% of which are singletons. Sequenced here: CD8+ T cells from peripheral blood mononuclear cells, sampled in the second trimester of pregnancy. The origin of the receptors is a female donor with multiple sclerosis, enrolled in a pregnancy study.

The genes are TRBV9 and TRBJ2-1, with 7 bases matching TRBD2. V trimming: 0 bases; J trimming: 6 bases; junction bases outside the gene matches: 6. CDR1 is SGDLS and CDR2 is YYNGEE in the germline V gene. This CDR3 spans 15 amino acids. The CDR3 spells CASSVDGGTGNEQFF. DNA of the CDR3: TGTGCCAGCAGCGTAGACGGGGGGACCGGCAATGAGCAGTTCTTC.

The chain has TRBV5-1 and TRBJ2-5, with a possible D match to TRBD2 (5 bases). Trimming removed 2 bases at V and 1 base at J, with 9 bases between. Germline lookup yields CDR1 SGHRS and CDR2 YFSETQ. This CDR3 has 14 residues. The DNA of the CDR3 is TGCGCCAGCAGCTTAGCGGACCTCCAAGAGACCCAGTACTTC. This encodes CASSLADLQETQYF.

The V and J genes are TRBV28 and TRBJ1-5, with D perhaps matching TRBD1 (6 bases). CDR3 length: 14 residues. The germline V gene has CDR1 MDHEN and CDR2 SYDVKM. The germline V and J ends were trimmed by 6 bases and 6 bases, with 15 bases remaining between them. CDR3 in amino acids: CASRIEGESQPQHF. CDR3 in DNA: TGTGCCAGCAGAATAGAGGGGGAGAGTCAGCCCCAGCATTTT.

This chain uses TRBV27 with TRBJ2-3; no definite D call. Germline V CDR1 and CDR2: MNHEY, SMNVEV (reference sequence). V gave up 1 base and J gave up 2 bases, with 4 bases separating them. The CDR3 has 13 amino acids. The DNA of the CDR3 is TGTGCCAGCAGTTTATTGGCCACAGATACGCAGTATTTT. Amino acid sequence: CASSLLATDTQYF.

V gene TRBV28 combines with J gene TRBJ2-5; 7 nucleotides line up with TRBD1. The V gene end was trimmed by 4 bases and the J gene end by 1 base; junction bases not matched to a gene: 9. Germline V gives CDR1 MDHEN, CDR2 SYDVKM. The CDR3 is 16 amino acids. The CDR3 protein is CASSSSFRDSQETQYF. The CDR3 DNA sequence: TGTGCCAGCAGTTCTTCCTTCCGGGACAGCCAAGAGACCCAGTACTTC.

The chain recombines TRBV5-6 with TRBJ1-2, with 8 bases lining up with TRBD1. CDR1 and CDR2 from the germline V gene are SGHDT and YYEEEE. Unmatched junction bases numbered 6, after V lost 5 bases and J lost 6 bases. CDR3 size: 13 residues. The CDR3 bases are TGTGCCAGCAGTAAGACAGGGGTAGATGGCTACACCTTC. It specifies CASSKTGVDGYTF. The full variable domain, rest sourced from reference TRBV5-6 and TRBJ1-2, is DAGVTQSPTHLIKTRGQQVTLRCSPKSGHDTVSWYQQALGQGPQFIFQYYEEEERQRGNFPDRFSGHQFPNYSSELNVNALLLGDSALYLCASSKTGVDGYTFGSGTRLTVV.

J is TRBJ2-3 and V is TRBV27; the D gene is possibly TRBD1 (6 bases). Germline loops: CDR1 MNHEY, CDR2 SMNVEV (reference sequence). The CDR3 sequence is 16 residues long. Trimming removed 4 bases at V and 0 bases at J, with 14 bases between. The CDR3 sequence is CASSSTGKPSTDTQYF. The DNA of the CDR3 is TGTGCCAGCAGTTCCACAGGGAAACCTAGCACAGATACGCAGTATTTT.

This clone was counted a single time. The CDR3: CASSQGRGRYEQYF. CDR3 nucleotide sequence: TGCGCCAGCAGCCAAGGAAGGGGGCGGTACGAGCAGTACTTC. The chain is built from TRBV4-3 and TRBJ2-7, with TRBD1 matching 7 bases. The length of the CDR3 is 14 residues. J lost 4 bases, V lost 1 base, and 4 bases had no gene match. The germline V gene has CDR1 LGHNA and CDR2 YSLEER.

The chain joins TRBV5-1 to TRBJ2-7; 9 bases are a match to TRBD1. CDR1 and CDR2 (germline): SGHRS, YFSETQ. V lost 4 bases, J lost 3 bases, and 8 bases stayed unmatched. This CDR3 region has 15 residues. CDR3 in amino acids: CASSDSGTGRYEQYF. CDR3 coding DNA: TGCGCCAGCAGCGATTCCGGGACAGGGCGCTACGAGCAGTACTTC.

This chain links TRBV28 with TRBJ2-1, with D perhaps TRBD2 (7 bases). This CDR3 has 13 amino acids. The germline V gene has CDR1 MDHEN and CDR2 SYDVKM. CDR3 sequence: CDYVGGGINEQFF. CDR3 DNA: TGTGACTACGTAGGGGGGGGGATAAATGAGCAGTTCTTC.

This chain connects TRBV18 to TRBJ2-1; D is unclear. Germline V gene lookup returns CDR1 KGHSH and CDR2 LQKENI. The length of the CDR3 is 19 residues. Deletions cut 2 bases from V and 3 bases from J, with 23 bases between. The DNA for the CDR3 is TGTGCCAGCTCACCAGCGTCCCTGCGGAAGTCCTCCCTCTACAATGAGCAGTTCTTC. It specifies CASSPASLRKSSLYNEQFF.

The V and J genes are TRBV14 and TRBJ2-3, with D unresolved. This CDR3 spans 13 amino acids. Germline CDR1 is SGHDN and CDR2 is FVKESK. Trimming removed 3 bases from V and 5 bases from J, with 9 bases in between. The CDR3 loop is CASSQLLLDTQYF. In DNA form, the CDR3 reads TGTGCCAGCAGCCAGCTACTCTTAGATACGCAGTATTTT. The variable domain in full, completed from reference TRBV14 and TRBJ2-3, reads EAGVTQFPSHSVIEKGQTVTLRCDPISGHDNLYWYRRVMGKEIKFLLHFVKESKQDESGMPNNRFLAERTGGTYSTLKVQPAELEDSGVYFCASSQLLLDTQYFGPGTRLTVL.

The chain recombines TRBV7-9 with TRBJ2-5, with 8 bases that match TRBD2. With V trimmed by 5 bases and J by 3 bases, 14 bases remained unmatched. The CDR3 has 17 residues. The germline V gene has CDR1 SEHNR and CDR2 FQNEAQ (reference sequence). CDR3 protein: CASSPLGSGRGKETQYF. CDR3 nucleotides: TGTGCCAGCAGCCCATTGGGGAGCGGGAGAGGAAAAGAGACCCAGTACTTC.

The gene calls are TRBV2 and TRBJ2-1; TRBD2 is a possible D gene (5 bases). Trimming pared 2 bases from V and 8 bases from J, leaving 16 bases between. The CDR3 loop spans 15 amino acids. Per the germline V gene, CDR1 is SNHLY and CDR2 is FYNNEI. The CDR3 DNA sequence: TGTGCCAGCAGTGAAAGTGTACTAGTTAAGGATGAGCAGTTCTTC. This sequence encodes CASSESVLVKDEQFF.

The chain joins TRBV29-1 to TRBJ2-2; possible D gene TRBD2, 5 bases. There are 11 residues in the CDR3. With 7 bases removed from V and 3 bases from J, the gap between germline ends came to 6 bases. Germline V gene lookup returns CDR1 SQVTM and CDR2 ANQGSEA. CDR3: CSGTYTGELFF. The CDR3 DNA reads TGCAGCGGGACTTACACCGGGGAGCTGTTTTTT.

The chain joins TRBV2 to TRBJ1-4, with D unresolved. This CDR3 spans 14 amino acids. The germline CDR1 and CDR2 sequences are SNHLY and FYNNEI. Trimming removed 5 bases from V and 6 bases from J, with 13 bases in between. The DNA for the CDR3 is TGTGCCAGCAGTTTGGCTGGCAATTATGAAAAACTGTTTTTT. Translation: CASSLAGNYEKLFF.